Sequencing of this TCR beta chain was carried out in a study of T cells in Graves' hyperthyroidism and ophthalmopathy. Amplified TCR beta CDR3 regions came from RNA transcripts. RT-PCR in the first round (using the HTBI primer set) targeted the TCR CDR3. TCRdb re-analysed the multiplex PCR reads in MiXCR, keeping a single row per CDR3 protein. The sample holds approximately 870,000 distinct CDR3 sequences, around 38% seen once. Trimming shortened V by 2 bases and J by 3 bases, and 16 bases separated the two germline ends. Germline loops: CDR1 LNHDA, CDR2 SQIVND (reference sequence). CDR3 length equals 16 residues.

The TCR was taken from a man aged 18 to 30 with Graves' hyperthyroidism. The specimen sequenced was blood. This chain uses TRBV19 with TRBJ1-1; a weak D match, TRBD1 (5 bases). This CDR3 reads CASSIIGAAGDTEAFF. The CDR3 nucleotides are TGTGCCAGTAGTATAATTGGGGCCGCCGGCGACACTGAAGCTTTCTTT.